The clone carrying this TCR beta chain occurred a few times. Germline V gene sequence: CDR1 SEHNR, CDR2 FQNEAQ (reference sequence). CDR3 length: 14 amino acids. The V segment lost 2 bases and the J segment 4 bases; nucleotides outside the gene matches: 4. The sample belongs to a study of blood T cell repertoires in COVID-19. The method was immunoSEQ multiplex PCR; TCRdb's version includes in-frame clones alone and lacks a portion of them. The data contain roughly 220,000 clones, around 80% of them singletons. The sequence was collected from a woman between 70 and 85 years old with acute or convalescent COVID-19. The rearrangement joins TRBV7-9 to TRBJ2-7; TRBD1 agrees at 8 bases. Sequences were obtained from peripheral blood. DNA for the CDR3: TGTGCCAGCAGCTTACGGACAGGGCGGTACGAGCAGTACTTC. Translating gives CASSLRTGRYEQYF. Combining the CDR3 with reference TRBV7-9 and TRBJ2-7 gives the whole variable domain DTGVSQNPRHKITKRGQNVTFRCDPISEHNRLYWYRQTLGQGPEFLTYFQNEAQLEKSRLLSDRFSAERPKGSFSTLEIQRTEQGDSAMYLCASSLRTGRYEQYFGPGTRLTVT.